The 5 T cell receptor beta chains below were found in one sample sequenced in a study of T cells and copy number aberrations in small-cell lung cancer (dated by TCRdb to the early 2020s). Library construction relied on the immunoSEQ multiplex PCR assay. The source is immuneACCESS, and TCRdb retained only in-frame sequences with V and J called. Part of the clones is not carried over; for the studies checked, unresolved V genes explain less than half of this, and the remainder is unexplained. The sample has some 3,100 clones on record, over 75% of them singletons. The top ten clonotypes cover about 4.3% of the sample. The sample was normal tissue next to the tumor. Receptors were obtained from a man aged 50-60 years with small cell lung cancer.

V and J are TRBV20-1 and TRBJ1-2, with 7 bases matching TRBD1. Germline V lookup: CDR1 DFQATT, CDR2 SNEGSKA (reference sequence). Trimming removed 7 bases from V and 6 bases from J; junction bases left unmatched: 5. The CDR3 consists of 11 residues. The CDR3 protein is CSGQGDDGYTF. For the CDR3, the DNA is TGCAGTGGTCAGGGGGACGATGGCTACACCTTC.

The chain is built from TRBV11-2 and TRBJ2-2, with D unresolved. Germline V gives CDR1 SGHAT, CDR2 FQNNGV. This CDR3 contains 14 residues. V lost 0 bases and J 8 bases, leaving 10 bases between the germline ends. In DNA form, the CDR3 reads TGTGCCAGCAGCTTAGATGGGGTGTCAGGGGAGCTGTTTTTT. Its protein is CASSLDGVSGELFF.

This clone was picked up one time. V usage is TRBV6-5 and J usage is TRBJ1-5; D is uncertain. Germline CDR1 MNHEY, CDR2 SVGAGI. The CDR3 covers 12 residues. V lost 0 bases, J lost 7 bases, and 4 bases lay in between. The CDR3 region is CASSYSGQPQHF. In DNA form, the CDR3 reads TGTGCCAGCAGTTACTCGGGGCAGCCCCAGCATTTT.

V is TRBV7-2 and J is TRBJ2-5; no firm D call. Per the germline V gene, CDR1 is SGHTA and CDR2 is FQGNSA. This CDR3 region has 11 residues. V was shortened by 3 bases and J by 5 bases, with 4 bases between the two germline ends. CDR3 amino acids: CASSLVETQYF. The CDR3 DNA is TGTGCCAGCAGCTTGGTGGAGACCCAGTACTTC.

The V call is TRBV5-1, the J call TRBJ1-3; D is possibly TRBD1 (6 bases). Germline V CDR1 and CDR2: SGHRS, YFSETQ. CDR3 length: 15 amino acids. Trimming stripped 1 base from V and 6 bases from J, with 14 bases between. The CDR3 DNA sequence: TGCGCCAGCAGCTTGAGGGGGGAGGTGCAAAACACCATATATTTT. This encodes CASSLRGEVQNTIYF.